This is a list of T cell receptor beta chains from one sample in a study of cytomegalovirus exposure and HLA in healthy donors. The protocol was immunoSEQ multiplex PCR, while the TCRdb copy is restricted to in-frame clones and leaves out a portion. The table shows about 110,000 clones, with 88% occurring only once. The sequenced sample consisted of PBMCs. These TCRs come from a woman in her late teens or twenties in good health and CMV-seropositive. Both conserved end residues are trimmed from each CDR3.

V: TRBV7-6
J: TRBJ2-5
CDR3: ASSLGGPPGTQY

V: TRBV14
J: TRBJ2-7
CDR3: ASSLGAQGASSAY

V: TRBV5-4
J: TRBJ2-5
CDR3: ASSFDRGRETQY

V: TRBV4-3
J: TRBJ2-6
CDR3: ASSQYLGGSGANVLT

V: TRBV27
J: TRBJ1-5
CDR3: ASSLWGGGSNQPQH

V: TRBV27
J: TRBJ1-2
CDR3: ASSPQGINGYT

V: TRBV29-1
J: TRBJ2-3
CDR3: SVGTSGANTQY

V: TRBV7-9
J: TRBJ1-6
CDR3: ASSHGTPADSPLH

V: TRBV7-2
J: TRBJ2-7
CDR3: ASKLAGGTYEQY

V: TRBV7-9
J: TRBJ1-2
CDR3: ASSFYPGNSNYGYT

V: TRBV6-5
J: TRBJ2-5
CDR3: ASSTGGGVQETQY

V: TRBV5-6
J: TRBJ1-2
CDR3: ASRDWGHNYGYT

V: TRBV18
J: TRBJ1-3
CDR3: ASSSIQQGNSGNTIY

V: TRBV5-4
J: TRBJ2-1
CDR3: ASSFPGTSGGRSSYNEQF

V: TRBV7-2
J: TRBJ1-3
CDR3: ASSLEDTLRGNTIY

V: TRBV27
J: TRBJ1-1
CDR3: ASRDRGSAEAF

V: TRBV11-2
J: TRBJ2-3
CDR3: ASSLGDRVVKGTDTQY

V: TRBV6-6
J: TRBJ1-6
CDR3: ASGPRTGGGNSPLH

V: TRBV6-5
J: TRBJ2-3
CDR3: ASSYRRLTDTQY

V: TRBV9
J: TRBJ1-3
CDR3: ASEGIRNTIY

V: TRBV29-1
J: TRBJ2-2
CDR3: SATQGGNTGELF

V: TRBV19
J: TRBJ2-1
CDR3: ASGTGIMNEQF

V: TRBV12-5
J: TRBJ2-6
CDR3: ASGGVNAGQSRANVLT

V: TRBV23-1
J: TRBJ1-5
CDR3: ASSLQEGPLDQPQH

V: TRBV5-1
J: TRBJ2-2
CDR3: ASSSDTGELF

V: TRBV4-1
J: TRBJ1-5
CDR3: ASSQDQSGNRQPQH

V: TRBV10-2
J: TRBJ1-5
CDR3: ASSEGQSNQPQH

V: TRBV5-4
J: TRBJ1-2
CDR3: ASSQGQGANYGYT

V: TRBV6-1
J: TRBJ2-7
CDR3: ASSELAEPYEQY

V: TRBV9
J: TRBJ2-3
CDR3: ASSSRLADTQY

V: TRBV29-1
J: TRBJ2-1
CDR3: SVDRREASGAGEQF

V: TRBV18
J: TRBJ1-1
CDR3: ASSRTGGEAF

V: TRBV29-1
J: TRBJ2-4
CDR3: SVEEAGGRRNIQY